The sequence of this TCR beta chain was determined in a study of shared clonotypes between healthy human individuals (TCRdb year 2020). For the study in its entirety: A few men and two women, aged 18 to 49 years, made up the cohort. For each donor, CD4 naive and CD4 memory were each given three plates, CD8 naive was given two plates, and CD8 memory was given one plate. To estimate repertoire size and how much clonotype sharing occurs between individuals, the study deeply sequenced the blood TCR repertoires of roughly 5 healthy adults. Different laboratories and diverse techniques were used to prepare libraries and sequence TCR repertoires, to increase sequencing depth and limit assay-specific biases. Leukapheresis yielded between about 0.85 and 9.5 billion PBMCs per donor.

Using the deep immunoSEQ assay, multiplex PCR amplified TCR CDR3 regions from genomic DNA. Genomic DNA extracted from each cell subset was distributed evenly over all wells of several immunoSEQ 96-well plates, and each plate served as one replicate. Each replicate PCR for sorted subsets received around 200 ng genomic DNA, equal to 30,000 or so T cell genomes. Purified libraries were quantified with a Qubit 3.0 fluorometer, sized on a Bioanalyzer 2100, and re-quantified with the KAPA Library Quantification kit. Every immunoSEQ 96-well plate was sequenced on a dedicated single-read 150-cycle Illumina NextSeq 550 flow cell. In the source study's methods: The immunoSEQ output contained only junctional sequences without quality scores, so filtering could not match that applied to full-length reads. To assign V/J genes and CDR3, sequences were annotated against IMGT germline references using PyIR, a Python wrapper for IgBLAST v1.9. Reads were filtered out if the reads had weak V/J assignments (E-value above 1e-6), no CDR3, stop codons, out-of-frame junctions, or ambiguous translated residues. V3J clonotypes were defined by identical inferred V gene, J gene, and CDR3 amino acid sequence. The percentage overlap between two repertoires was calculated by dividing the number of shared unique clonotypes by the size of the smaller repertoire. Three approaches were used to assess repertoire richness: RTK rarefaction, the Chao1 estimator, and Recon v2.1 estimates of unobserved clonotypes. Generation probabilities were computed with OLGA for all TCRbeta clonotypes obtained by the gDNA method from several donors. In its TCRdb copy, this immuneACCESS table keeps in-frame sequences only and misses some clones. Where compared with another copy, unresolved V genes explain less than half of these, and the others have no known cause. For V, J and clone size, that table is used; D and trimming come from the DNA. Present in this sample are around 2,000,000 clones, roughly 94% of which were seen just once. Approximately 1% of the sample goes to the ten largest clones.

Including the terminal cysteine and phenylalanine, the CDR3 comprises 19 residues. CDR3 DNA only is kept here, 57 bases in frame from base 1. V and J lose 1 base and 3 bases, and a span of 23 bases separates them. According to the germline V gene, CDR1 reads SGHTA and CDR2 reads FQGNSA. Concerning this clone itself: This clone's antigen is unknown. Per-base quality was not reported, and no clone a single base away is much larger than it.

CD8 naive samples were CD45RO-negative cells positively selected for CCR7, giving a CD45RA+CCR7+ population that excluded TemRA cells. The donors were healthy, HIV-negative adults who had no recently reported acute infections or vaccinations. All donors were Caucasian adults living in Nashville, Tennessee, USA. After blood collection by leukapheresis, PBMCs were isolated using Ficoll-Histopaque density gradient centrifugation and then cryopreserved in the vapor phase of liquid nitrogen. Analytical flow cytometry was used to check the purity and quantity of each magnetically sorted T cell population. Each sorted fraction had its genomic DNA isolated and then quantified by UV absorbance on a Nanodrop 2000c. Overall study results and their limits: Roughly 5% of naive CD4, around 3.5% of naive CD8, approximately 2.2% of memory CD4, and around 0.42% of memory CD8 clonotypes were shared across a few donors. Pairwise subsampling led to the expectation that sequencing depth would affect the degree of clonotype sharing among donors. Sampling was restricted to blood, and TCR repertoires in tissues likely differ from the TCR repertoires found in blood. Compared with non-shared clonotypes, clonotypes shared by all four sorted-subset donors had higher generation probabilities. Incomplete sequencing was indicated by rarefaction of sorted-subset datasets, despite the large sequencing depth. Naive subsets generally had larger estimated clonotype richness than memory subsets. Because the study included a small number of donors, the genetic and exposure-history diversity represented was limited.

The receptor was derived from a man aged 18 to 30 in good health. Specimen: naive CD8+ T cells sorted from blood. What the cell subset or site label conveys for this sample: CD45RA+CCR7+. The sequence links TRBV7-2 to TRBJ2-3; the D gene is perhaps TRBD1 or TRBD2, as each covers 6 bases. The nucleotide sequence is given as TGTGCCAGCAGCTTAGACCTTAAGGTAGCGGAAGGGGGAACAGATACGCAGTATTTT. This sequence encodes CASSLDLKVAEGGTDTQYF. Outside the CDR3, residues come from the reference TRBV7-2 and TRBJ2-3 proteins, so the full variable domain is: GAGVSQSPSNKVTEKGKDVELRCDPISGHTALYWYRQSLGQGLEFLIYFQGNSAPDKSGLPSDRFSAERTGGSVSTLTIQRTQQEDSAVYLCASSLDLKVAEGGTDTQYFGPGTRLTVL.